The clone carrying this T cell receptor beta chain was observed a handful of times. The target antigen is unknown. This PCR relied on a set of 60 Vbeta primers and 13 Jbeta primers. Assay: immunoSEQ multiplex PCR; the TCRdb copy retains only in-frame clones and omits some. The sample has more than 100,000 clones, 15% seen once. Germline CDR1 is MNHEY and CDR2 is SVGAGI. Trimming shortened V by 4 bases and J by 1 base, and 10 bases separated the two germline ends. The CDR3 is 14 amino acids. The data were taken from a study of cytomegalovirus exposure and HLA in healthy donors. Whole-study findings and limits: Most TCR sequences showed up rarely, but some public TCRs showed up in many donors. Later work associated 16,951 TCR beta sequences with HLA alleles at 0.05 false discovery rate. Solely CMV serostatus was available to characterize immune exposure.

The source of this sequence is a woman younger than 35 in good health and CMV-seronegative. This rearrangement joins TRBV6-5 to TRBJ2-5; a weak D match, TRBD1 (5 bases). The material sequenced was PBMCs. CDR3 sequence: CASSSRTIQETQYF. The CDR3 DNA sequence: TGTGCCAGCAGTTCCCGGACAATCCAAGAGACCCAGTACTTC.